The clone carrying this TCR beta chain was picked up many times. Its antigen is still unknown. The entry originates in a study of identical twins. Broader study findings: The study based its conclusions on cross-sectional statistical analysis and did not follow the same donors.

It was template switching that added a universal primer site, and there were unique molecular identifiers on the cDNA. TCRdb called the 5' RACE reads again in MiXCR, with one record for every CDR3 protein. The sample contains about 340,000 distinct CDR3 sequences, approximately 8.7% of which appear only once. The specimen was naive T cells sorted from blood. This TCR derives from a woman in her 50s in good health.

The CDR3 region is CASSTPAAGLDEQYF. The CDR3 coding sequence is TGTGCCAGCAGCACCCCGGCGGCAGGGCTCGACGAGCAGTACTTC. The chain has TRBV9 and TRBJ2-7; D is perhaps TRBD1 (5 bases). Germline V CDR1 and CDR2: SGDLS, YYNGEE. This CDR3 spans 15 amino acids. V lost 4 bases, J lost 5 bases, and 19 bases lay in between.